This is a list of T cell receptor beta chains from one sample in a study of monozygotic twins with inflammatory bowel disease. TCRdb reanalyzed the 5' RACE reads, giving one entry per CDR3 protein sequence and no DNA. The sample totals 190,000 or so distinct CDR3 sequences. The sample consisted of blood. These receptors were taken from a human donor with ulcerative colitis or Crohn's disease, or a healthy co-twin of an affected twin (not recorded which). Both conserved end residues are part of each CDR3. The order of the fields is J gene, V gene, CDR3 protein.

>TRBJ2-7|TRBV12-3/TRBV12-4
CASSLSGTDYEQYF
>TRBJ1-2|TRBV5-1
CASRPGTTNYGYTF
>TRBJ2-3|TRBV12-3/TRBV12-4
CASSLGNPTDTQYF
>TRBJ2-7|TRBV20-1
CSAWDSLREQYF
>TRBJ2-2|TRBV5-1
CASSLGGNRVPGELFF
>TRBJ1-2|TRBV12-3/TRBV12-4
CASSLGRYWGYGYTF
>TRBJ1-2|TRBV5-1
CASSLADGVNYGYTF
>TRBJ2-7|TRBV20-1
CSAAPPLAGGVEQYF
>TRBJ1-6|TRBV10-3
CAISESARVNNSPLHF
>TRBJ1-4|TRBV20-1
CSAKGAITNEKLFF
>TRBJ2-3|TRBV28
CASSPPGSADTDTQYF
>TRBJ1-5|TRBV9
CASSVTGINQPQHF
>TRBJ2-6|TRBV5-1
CASSLARDTNSGANVLTF
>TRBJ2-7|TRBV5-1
CASSFTGYEQYF
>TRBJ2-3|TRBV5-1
CASSFRTSEDTQYF
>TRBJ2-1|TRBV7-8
CASSFGDRPSYNEQFF
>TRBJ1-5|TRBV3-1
CASSQGVGNQPQHF
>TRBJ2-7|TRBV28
CASSEGGGPYEQYF
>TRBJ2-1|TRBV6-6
CASSYSFDEQFF
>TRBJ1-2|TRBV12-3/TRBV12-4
CASSPSGRSLAGYTF
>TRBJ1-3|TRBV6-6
CASSMFSGNTIYF
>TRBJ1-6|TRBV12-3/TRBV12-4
CASKGGRASYNPPLHF
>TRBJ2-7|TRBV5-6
CASSWGTQGGEQYF
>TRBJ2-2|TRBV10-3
CAISEWGVRPGELFF
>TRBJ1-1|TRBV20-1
CSARSPPWGTEAFF
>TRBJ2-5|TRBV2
CASSEQGKETQYF
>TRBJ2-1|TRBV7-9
CASTNSGGDEQFF
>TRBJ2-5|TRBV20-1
CSATYPTGPQETQYF
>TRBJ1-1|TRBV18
CASSPPDSLNTEAFF
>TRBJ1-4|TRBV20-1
CSAIYGRGEKLFF
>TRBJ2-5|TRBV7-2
CASSLQRGYQETQYF
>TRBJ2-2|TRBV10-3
CAIRGDTGELFF
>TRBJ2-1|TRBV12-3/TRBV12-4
CASRVAGANNEQFF